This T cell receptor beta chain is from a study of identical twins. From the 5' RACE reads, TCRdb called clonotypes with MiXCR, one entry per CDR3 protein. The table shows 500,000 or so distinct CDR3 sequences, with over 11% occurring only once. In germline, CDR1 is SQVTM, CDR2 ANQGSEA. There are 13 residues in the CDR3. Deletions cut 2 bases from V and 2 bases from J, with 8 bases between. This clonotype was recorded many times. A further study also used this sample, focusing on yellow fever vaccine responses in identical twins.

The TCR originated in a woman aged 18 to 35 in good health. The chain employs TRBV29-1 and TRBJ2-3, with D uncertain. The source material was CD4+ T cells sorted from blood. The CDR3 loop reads CSVEMRTTDTQYF. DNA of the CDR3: TGCAGCGTTGAAATGCGAACCACAGATACGCAGTATTTT.